This T cell receptor (beta chain) was sequenced in a study of T cells after yellow fever vaccination. Study summary: Those fractions that held only low numbers of cells were prepared using the SMART-Seq v4 Ultra Low Input RNA kit.

CDR1 is MDHEN, CDR2 SYDVKM, per germline. The J segment lost 5 bases and the V segment lost 4 bases, leaving 5 bases of the junction unmatched. The CDR3 has 14 amino acids. Template switching with 5'RACE generated the TCR cDNA and added a universal primer site and UMIs. TCRdb recomputed calls from the 5' RACE reads with MiXCR, one row per CDR3 protein. The sample consists of 65,000 to 90,000 distinct CDR3 sequences, 13% of them appearing once. A few counts support this clonotype. The study, taken as a whole, reports: Post-booster samples contained most primary-vaccination clones (about 96% CD4, almost 90% CD8). Weaker overall was a secondary response that nonetheless peaked faster, on day 5 versus 15.

The material was CD8+ T cells not binding an NS4B(214-222) dextramer, sorted from PBMCs, obtained 21 days after the first yellow fever vaccination. The TCR sequence derives from a man between 18 and 29 years old who received the YFV17D yellow fever vaccine. The chain carries TRBV28 and TRBJ1-5; TRBD1 aligns across 7 bases. CDR3 sequence (DNA): TGTGCCAGCAGTTGGGGGACAGACTATCAGCCCCAGCATTTT. It encodes CASSWGTDYQPQHF.